These T cell receptor beta chains were read from a single sample in a study of blood T cell repertoires in COVID-19. Measured with immunoSEQ multiplex PCR; TCRdb has only the in-frame clones, and not every one. The repertoire has roughly 250,000 clones, roughly four fifths of them found once; the top ten carry 3.6%. Sequencing was carried out using PBMCs or T cells enriched from blood (not recorded which). The origin of the receptors is a woman aged 40-49 years who had been exposed to COVID-19. Both conserved end residues are part of each CDR3. D genes are given only for firm matches. Clone size is stated in some rows and not others, as once, few, many or a class when expanded.

>NA|TRBV19|TRBJ1-5|TRBD1
CASSIEGTASQPQHF
TGTGCCAGTAGTATAGAAGGGACAGCTAGCCAGCCCCAGCATTTT
>NA|TRBV4-3|TRBJ2-3|NA
CASSQDSPSTDTQYF
TGCGCCAGCAGCCAAGATAGTCCTAGCACAGATACGCAGTATTTT
>NA|TRBV6-2/TRBV6-3|TRBJ2-3|NA
CASNPDGQRRTQYF
TGTGCCAGCAACCCCGACGGGCAGCGGCGGACGCAGTATTTT
>NA|TRBV3-1/TRBV3-2|TRBJ1-2|NA
CASSQEFTAGAGGYTF
TGTGCCAGCAGCCAAGAATTTACTGCAGGGGCTGGTGGCTACACCTTC
>NA|TRBV9|TRBJ1-2|TRBD1
CASSVGGQDYGYTF
TGTGCCAGCAGCGTAGGGGGACAGGACTATGGCTACACCTTC
>NA|TRBV27|TRBJ2-1|TRBD2
CASSSRGRGDYNEQFF
TGTGCCAGCAGTTCCCGAGGGCGGGGGGATTACAATGAGCAGTTCTTC
>NA|TRBV24-1|TRBJ1-5|NA
CATPPEQISNQPQHF
TGTGCCACCCCTCCAGAACAGATTAGCAATCAGCCCCAGCATTTT
>NA|TRBV4-2|TRBJ2-1|TRBD2
CASSQDVGGDEQFF
TGTGCCAGCAGCCAAGATGTGGGGGGGGATGAGCAGTTCTTC
>NA|TRBV4-2|TRBJ2-1|TRBD2
CASSHPGTSGASYNEQFF
TGTGCCAGCAGCCACCCCGGGACTAGCGGGGCCTCCTACAATGAGCAGTTCTTC
>NA|TRBV28|TRBJ1-6|NA
CASSLRSSYNSPLHF
TGTGCCAGCAGTTTACGGTCGTCCTATAATTCACCCCTCCACTTT
>NA|TRBV9|TRBJ2-1|NA
CASSVASQGNEQFF
TGTGCCAGCAGCGTAGCGTCCCAGGGGAATGAGCAGTTCTTC
>NA|TRBV14|TRBJ1-4|NA
CASSRQGGEKLFF
TGTGCCAGCAGCCGGCAGGGAGGCGAAAAACTGTTTTTT
>NA|TRBV29-1|TRBJ1-2|TRBD1
CSVEDEGQRANYGYTF
TGCAGCGTTGAGGACGAGGGACAGAGAGCTAACTATGGCTACACCTTC
>NA|TRBV28|TRBJ1-2|TRBD1
CASSRTGSNYGYTF
TGTGCCAGCAGCCGGACAGGGTCTAACTATGGCTACACCTTC
>NA|TRBV7-8|TRBJ1-4|NA
CASSLRGRNEKLFF
TGTGCCAGCAGCTTAAGGGGTCGTAATGAAAAACTGTTTTTT
>NA|TRBV15|TRBJ1-3|TRBD1
CATSREDRLLYGNTIYF
TGTGCCACCAGCAGAGAGGACAGGCTCTTATACGGAAACACCATATATTTT
>NA|TRBV28|TRBJ1-6|NA
CASSYRSPLHF
TGTGCCAGCAGTTACCGGTCACCCCTCCACTTT
>NA|TRBV9|TRBJ2-1|TRBD2
CASSPGGSSYNEQFF
TGTGCCAGCAGTCCGGGGGGGAGCTCCTACAATGAGCAGTTCTTC
>NA|TRBV24-1|TRBJ1-4|TRBD1
CATSDGTGGGKLFF
TGTGCCACCAGTGATGGGACAGGGGGAGGAAAACTGTTTTTT
>NA|TRBV19|TRBJ1-5|TRBD1
CASSKGTAQPQHF
TGTGCCAGTAGTAAAGGGACAGCACAGCCCCAGCATTTT
>NA|TRBV2|TRBJ2-2|NA
CASSEARLRNTGELFF
TGTGCCAGCAGTGAAGCGCGGTTAAGGAACACCGGGGAGCTGTTTTTT
>once|TRBV4-3|TRBJ1-1|NA
CASSGPTGEAFF
TGCGCCAGCAGCGGGCCGACAGGTGAAGCTTTCTTT
>NA|TRBV6-5|TRBJ1-3|TRBD1
CASSSMDRRFNTIYF
TGTGCCAGCAGTTCCATGGACAGGCGGTTCAACACCATATATTTT
>NA|TRBV7-8|TRBJ1-5|NA
CASSLNPDRRNQPQHF
TGTGCCAGCAGCTTAAACCCCGACAGACGCAATCAGCCCCAGCATTTT
>NA|TRBV9|TRBJ2-3|TRBD1
CASSVAGGGTDTQYF
TGTGCCAGCAGCGTAGCAGGGGGAGGCACAGATACGCAGTATTTT
>NA|TRBV12-5|TRBJ1-5|NA
CASGLRISGVGNQPQHF
TGTGCTAGTGGTTTGCGGATATCAGGGGTCGGCAATCAGCCCCAGCATTTT
>NA|TRBV9|TRBJ2-3|NA
CASSVGNRGTDTQYF
TGTGCCAGCAGCGTAGGTAACCGGGGCACAGATACGCAGTATTTT
>NA|TRBV7-9|TRBJ2-2|NA
CASSLVTPSTGELFF
TGTGCCAGCAGCTTAGTTACCCCCAGCACCGGGGAGCTGTTTTTT
>few|TRBV14|TRBJ2-1|TRBD2
CASSQLAGGRNEQFF
TGTGCCAGCAGCCAACTAGCGGGGGGACGAAATGAGCAGTTCTTC
>NA|TRBV3-1/TRBV3-2|TRBJ2-1|TRBD2
CASSQRSGGYNEQFF
TGTGCCAGCAGCCAGAGGAGCGGGGGGTACAATGAGCAGTTCTTC
>few|TRBV9|TRBJ2-5|NA
CASSEGGSEETQYF
TGTGCCAGCAGCGAGGGAGGCTCGGAGGAGACCCAGTACTTC
>NA|TRBV19|TRBJ2-1|TRBD2
CASSRTSGGSSYNEQFF
TGTGCCAGTAGTCGGACTAGCGGGGGGAGCTCCTACAATGAGCAGTTCTTC
>once|TRBV5-4|TRBJ2-1|NA
CASSLVRADNEQFF
TGTGCCAGCAGCTTGGTGAGGGCAGACAATGAGCAGTTCTTC
>NA|TRBV6-4|TRBJ2-7|TRBD1
CASRKWGQGQYEQYF
TGTGCCAGCAGAAAATGGGGACAGGGGCAGTACGAGCAGTACTTC
>NA|TRBV27|TRBJ2-5|NA
CASSLAWAQETQYF
TGTGCCAGCAGTTTAGCCTGGGCACAGGAGACCCAGTACTTC
>NA|TRBV10-3|TRBJ1-2|TRBD1
CAITDPHGQGQGYTF
TGTGCCATCACTGATCCACACGGACAGGGCCAAGGCTACACCTTC
>once|TRBV30|TRBJ2-1|TRBD1
CAWSADRGDEQFF
TGTGCCTGGAGCGCCGACAGGGGCGATGAGCAGTTCTTC
>NA|TRBV4-2|TRBJ2-1|TRBD2
CASSQNGGGHNEQFF
TGTGCCAGCAGCCAGAATGGCGGGGGTCACAATGAGCAGTTCTTC
>NA|TRBV7-2|TRBJ1-2|TRBD1
CASSLGGQVPGYTF
TGTGCCAGCAGCTTAGGCGGACAGGTCCCCGGCTACACCTTC
>NA|TRBV5-1|TRBJ2-2|TRBD1
CASSSTQGANTGELFF
TGCGCCAGCAGCTCTACACAGGGGGCAAACACCGGGGAGCTGTTTTTT
>once|TRBV13|TRBJ1-3|NA
CASSPGGLSGNTIYF
TGTGCCAGCAGCCCCGGAGGGCTCTCTGGAAACACCATATATTTT
>NA|TRBV7-3|TRBJ2-2|TRBD2
CASSLTSIGTGELFF
TGTGCCAGCAGCTTGACTAGCATCGGTACCGGGGAGCTGTTTTTT
>NA|TRBV1|TRBJ1-6|NA
CTSSQDLPGQPYNSPLHF
TGCACCAGCAGCCAAGACTTGCCAGGACAGCCCTATAATTCACCCCTCCACTTT
>NA|TRBV15|TRBJ2-5|NA
CATSRPQETQYF
TGTGCCACCAGCAGACCACAAGAGACCCAGTACTTC
>NA|TRBV30|TRBJ1-4|NA
CAAAQRANEKLFF
TGTGCCGCCGCACAGAGGGCCAATGAAAAACTGTTTTTT
>NA|TRBV28|TRBJ2-5|TRBD2
CASSFSGGAKKETQYF
TGTGCCAGCAGTTTCAGCGGGGGGGCGAAGAAAGAGACCCAGTACTTC
>NA|TRBV14|TRBJ2-7|NA
CASSQAGELRSYEQYF
TGTGCCAGCAGCCAGGCAGGGGAGCTCCGTTCCTACGAGCAGTACTTC
>NA|TRBV3-1/TRBV3-2|TRBJ2-7|TRBD1
CASSQDYQGARDEQYF
TGTGCCAGCAGCCAAGACTACCAGGGGGCTAGGGACGAGCAGTACTTC
>NA|TRBV7-2|TRBJ2-2|NA
CASSLEADTGELFF
TGTGCCAGCAGCTTAGAGGCGGACACCGGGGAGCTGTTTTTT
>NA|TRBV28|TRBJ1-6|NA
CASSLSYGVGGSPLHF
TGTGCCAGCAGTTTATCCTACGGGGTTGGAGGTTCACCCCTCCACTTT
>NA|TRBV7-6|TRBJ2-2|TRBD1
CASSQQGANTGELFF
TGTGCCAGCAGCCAACAGGGGGCGAACACCGGGGAGCTGTTTTTT
>NA|TRBV19|TRBJ1-1|TRBD1
CASTAQGQLTEAFF
TGTGCCAGTACCGCGCAGGGACAGCTCACTGAAGCTTTCTTT
>NA|TRBV5-5|TRBJ1-2|NA
CASSLLTTNYGYTF
TGTGCCAGCAGCCTTCTTACTACTAACTATGGCTACACCTTC
>once|TRBV28|TRBJ1-2|NA
CASSFLQGAGYTF
TGTGCCAGCAGTTTTCTCCAGGGCGCTGGCTACACCTTC
>NA|TRBV21-1|TRBJ1-2|NA
CASMPPGQRPNYGYTF
TGTGCCAGCATGCCCCCCGGCCAGCGGCCCAACTATGGCTACACCTTC